Given below is one TCR beta chain in context. This clonotype was counted only a few times. What this receptor recognizes is not known. One base away there is no much larger clone; base qualities are not given. The germline V gene specifies KGHDR as CDR1 and SFDVKD as CDR2. The CDR3, cysteine through phenylalanine, is 14 amino acids long. Of all the DNA, just the CDR3 is kept, 42 bases in frame from base 1. Deletion took 9 bases off V and 0 bases off J, with a span of 11 bases between the germline ends. Only healthy Caucasian donors were included. Three pairs of female monozygotic twins, all aged about 18 to 29 years, were included in the twin cohort. Miltenyi CD45RO+ enrichment and human naive T-cell isolation kits were used to isolate memory (CD45RO+) and naive T cells from PBMC. This entry belongs to a study of identical twins (dated by TCRdb to about 2016). Broadly, across the study: To test whether fetal clonotypes persist, this study deep-sequenced TCR alpha and beta repertoires from monozygotic twins, from unrelated adults of various ages, and from cord blood. To rule out contamination, the twin experiments were replicated at different times with different library preparation protocols. Points the paper makes about the study in general: Abundant cord blood beta clonotypes had fewer insertions, young adult naive repertoires showed a similar but weaker trend, and memory repertoires showed no such trend. Compared with coincidental sharing between unrelated individuals, out-of-frame TCR alpha sequences shared between twins showed an excess of sequences with low generation probability. Excess twin sharing in beta out-of-frame sequences was weaker because fewer shared sequences lowered the signal-to-noise ratio. Because the same donors could not be followed over many years, the conclusions relied on cross-sectional statistical analysis. Invariant T cells such as MAIT and iNKT could partly confound zero-insertion analyses, although diverse VJ usage argued against such confounding for most clonotypes. In monozygotic twins, recombination models systematically underestimated out-of-frame TCR alpha sharing, but the models matched the sharing seen between unrelated individuals.

Library prep was done by 5' RACE. TCRdb shows the sequencer as Illumina HiSeq 2000. A universal primer binding site was introduced by template switching, and a unique molecular identifier was present in the final cDNA, enabling accurate counting of TCR cDNA molecules. Specific primers in the conserved constant-segment region were used to synthesize first-strand cDNA for TCR alpha and beta chains. Each cDNA library was double barcoded, with a SMART-Mk sample barcode plus Illumina barcodes, to control for contamination. Two successive PCR steps introduced TruSeq adapter sequences along with Illumina sample barcodes. The Illumina HiSeq platform was used with custom primers to sequence TCR alpha and beta cDNA libraries. In the paper's pipeline: MiGEC processed the raw reads to extract unique molecular identifiers, while MiXCR was used to determine the CDR3 positions. Recombination models were inferred per individual with the repgenHMM and IGoR tools using an EM algorithm. Shared clonotype analysis was performed with the tcR package in R, normalizing sharing by the product of cloneset sizes. To study raw recombination without the effects of thymic and clonal selection, out-of-frame nonproductive sequences were analyzed. Starting from the raw public reads, TCRdb applied fastp trimming at Q25, assembled clones with MiXCR and retained in-frame beta chains. Every distinct CDR3 protein forms one entry, paired with its most common genes and DNA. TCRdb's processing, not the study's, gives the V and J calls here. The sample has roughly 240,000 distinct CDR3 sequences on record, about 7% of them singletons. The ten largest clones represent 3% to 4.5% of the sample.

These data were also filed under a second study, of yellow fever vaccine responses in identical twins. Per that second paper: The authors reported that the T cell response to vaccination in identical twins appeared partly convergent and partly personalized. Focusing on identical twins, the study followed the T cell clones that responded to the vaccine, and did so with precision.

Material for sequencing was memory (CD45RO+) T cells sorted from blood. The sample's cell subset or site, from its label and the paper: CD45RO+ enriched T cells. The V and J genes are TRBV24-1 and TRBJ1-5, and possibly TRBD1, on 6 matching bases. The TCR originated in a woman between 18 and 30 years old in good health. The base sequence is TGTGCCACCCAAGGACAGACTAGCAATCAGCCCCAGCATTTT. Its protein reads: CATQGQTSNQPQHF.